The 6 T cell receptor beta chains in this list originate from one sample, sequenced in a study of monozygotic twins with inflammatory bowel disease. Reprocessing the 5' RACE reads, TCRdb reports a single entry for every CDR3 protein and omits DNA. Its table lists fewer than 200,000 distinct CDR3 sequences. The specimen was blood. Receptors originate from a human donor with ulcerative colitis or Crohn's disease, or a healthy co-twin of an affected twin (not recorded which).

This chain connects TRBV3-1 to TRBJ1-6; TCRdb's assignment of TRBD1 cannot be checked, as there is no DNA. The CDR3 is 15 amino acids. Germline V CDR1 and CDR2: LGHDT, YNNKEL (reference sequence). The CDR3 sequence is CASSPFQGYNSPLHF.

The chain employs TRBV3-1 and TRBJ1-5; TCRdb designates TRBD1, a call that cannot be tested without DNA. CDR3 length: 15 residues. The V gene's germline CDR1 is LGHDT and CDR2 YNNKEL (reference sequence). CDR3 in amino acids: CASSPSGTENQPQHF.

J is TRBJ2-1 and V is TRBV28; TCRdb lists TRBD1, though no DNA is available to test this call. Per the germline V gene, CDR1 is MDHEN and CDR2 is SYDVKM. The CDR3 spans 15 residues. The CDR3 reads CASSLDDRAADEQFF. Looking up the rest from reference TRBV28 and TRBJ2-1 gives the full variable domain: DVKVTQSSRYLVKRTGEKVFLECVQDMDHENMFWYRQDPGLGLRLIYFSYDVKMKEKGDIPEGYSVSREKKERFSLILESASTNQTSMYLCASSLDDRAADEQFFGPGTRLTVL.

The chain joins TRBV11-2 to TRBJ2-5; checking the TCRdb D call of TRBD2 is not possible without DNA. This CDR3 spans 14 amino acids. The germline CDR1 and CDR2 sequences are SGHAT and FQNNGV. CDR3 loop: CASSTGTSRETQYF.

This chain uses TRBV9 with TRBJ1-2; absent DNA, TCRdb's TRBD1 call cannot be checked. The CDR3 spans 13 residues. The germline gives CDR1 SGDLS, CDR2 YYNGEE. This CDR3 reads CASSMTGTYGYTF.

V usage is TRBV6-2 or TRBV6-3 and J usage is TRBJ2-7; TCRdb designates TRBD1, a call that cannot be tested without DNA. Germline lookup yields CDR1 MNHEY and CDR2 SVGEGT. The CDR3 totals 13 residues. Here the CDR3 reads CASSLPLNYEQYF.